The 5 T cell receptor beta chains below come from one sample, sequenced in a study of regulatory T cells in long-lasting Graves disease. Described time point: newly diagnosed GD, antithyroid drugs for less than 3 months. The TCR library used RNA extracted from PBMCs. Both iRepertoire HTBI primers and Arm-PCR of CDR3 regions were used to build the TCR beta libraries. TCRdb called the multiplex PCR reads again in MiXCR, with one record for every CDR3 protein. The sample lists 350,000 to 400,000 distinct CDR3 sequences, around 16% occurring once. The sample was also linked to a second study, of T cells in Graves' hyperthyroidism and ophthalmopathy.

Specimen: peripheral blood mononuclear cells (PBMCs), collected at new diagnosis, from a patient treated with antithyroid drugs. Receptors were obtained from a young woman with Graves disease.

This clonotype was counted a few times. The rearrangement uses TRBV2 and TRBJ2-3; no definite D call. The V gene lost 3 bases and the J gene lost 11 bases, with 9 bases spanning the gap. Germline V gene lookup returns CDR1 SNHLY and CDR2 FYNNEI. This CDR3 spans 11 amino acids. The CDR3 is CASSDRSGQYF. DNA of the CDR3: TGTGCCAGCAGTGACCGCTCCGGGCAGTATTTT.

This clonotype was found many times. This chain joins TRBV5-1 and TRBJ1-1, with TRBD1 as a possible D gene (5 bases). The CDR3 totals 14 residues. Germline-derived CDR1 and CDR2 are SGHRS and YFSETQ. The ends were cut back, 4 bases at V and 2 bases at J, with 12 bases in the middle. This CDR3 reads CASSLIRVNTEAFF. In nucleotides, the CDR3 is TGCGCCAGCAGCCTTATCAGGGTAAACACTGAAGCTTTCTTT.

This clonotype was found many times. The rearrangement uses TRBV15 and TRBJ1-6; D ambiguous. V was shortened by 1 base and J by 0 bases, with 1 base between the two germline ends. CDR1 and CDR2 (germline): LNHNV, YYDKDF (reference sequence). The CDR3 length is 14 residues. This CDR3 is CATSRVSYNSPLHF. CDR3 DNA: TGTGCCACCAGCAGAGTCTCCTATAATTCACCCCTCCACTTT.

This clonotype was counted many times. The CDR3 bases are TGTGCCAGCAGTACTCAGGGGGCCGGCACTGAAGCTTTCTTT. Residues: CASSTQGAGTEAFF. The chain recombines TRBV27 with TRBJ1-1, with TRBD1 matching over 8 bases. Unmatched junction bases numbered 6, after V lost 5 bases and J lost 4 bases. The CDR3 totals 14 residues. Germline lookup yields CDR1 MNHEY and CDR2 SMNVEV (reference sequence).

Ten or more counts support this clonotype. The chain combines TRBV27 with TRBJ2-4; no clear D gene. The CDR3 loop spans 16 amino acids. The germline CDR1 and CDR2 sequences are MNHEY and SMNVEV (reference sequence). V was pared by 2 bases and J by 0 bases, with 11 bases between. This CDR3 is CASSLTKILAKNIQYF. The CDR3 DNA follows: TGTGCCAGCAGTTTAACTAAGATCCTAGCCAAAAACATTCAGTACTTC.